Listed below are T cell receptor beta chains from one sample, sequenced in a study of naive and memory T cell subsets. Each CDR3 protein is one row after TCRdb ran MiXCR on the 5' RACE reads. The table lists roughly 48,000 distinct CDR3 sequences, 4.7% of them singletons. The receptors shown here come from a female donor in good health. CDR3s include the opening cysteine and the closing phenylalanine or tryptophan. The order of the fields is CDR3 protein, CDR3 DNA, V gene, J gene, D gene, clone size. A D gene is named only where the DNA matches it firmly. Clone sizes are given selectively: once, few, many, or a class where the clone is expanded.

CSVDSRANTEAFF	TGCAGCGTTGACTCCAGGGCGAACACTGAAGCTTTCTTT	TRBV29-1	TRBJ1-1	-	many
CASSLVGVGGELFF	TGTGCCAGCAGCTTGGTGGGGGTTGGCGGGGAGCTGTTTTTT	TRBV7-6	TRBJ2-2	-	-
CASSLGSSPAYEQYF	TGTGCCAGCAGCTTAGGGTCCTCTCCCGCCTACGAGCAGTACTTC	TRBV7-9	TRBJ2-7	-	few
CSVGGFSSYEQYF	TGCAGCGTCGGTGGGTTTTCCTCCTACGAGCAGTACTTC	TRBV29-1	TRBJ2-7	-	many
CSAYDYGYTF	TGCAGCGCCTACGACTATGGCTACACCTTC	TRBV29-1	TRBJ1-2	-	many
CSVAMSDEAFF	TGCAGCGTTGCGATGTCAGATGAAGCTTTCTTT	TRBV29-1	TRBJ1-1	-	-
CASSSGPGQGPSPLHF	TGTGCCAGCAGCTCCGGTCCGGGACAGGGACCTTCACCCCTCCACTTT	TRBV7-2	TRBJ1-6	TRBD1	many
CASRSLLINYEQFF	TGTGCCAGCAGATCACTGCTTATTAACTATGAGCAGTTCTTC	TRBV27	TRBJ2-1	-	many
CASSPKKGGGVSNQPQHF	TGTGCCAGCAGCCCAAAGAAAGGAGGGGGGGTAAGCAATCAGCCCCAGCATTTT	TRBV7-8	TRBJ1-5	-	many
CASSLNMGIQGALGTGELFF	TGTGCCAGCAGCTTAAATATGGGCATACAGGGGGCGTTGGGCACCGGGGAGCTGTTTTTT	TRBV11-2	TRBJ2-2	TRBD1	many
CASTLGDYNEQFF	TGTGCCAGCACCTTAGGGGACTACAATGAGCAGTTCTTC	TRBV28	TRBJ2-1	-	many
CSVEIGSYEQYF	TGCAGCGTTGAGATCGGCAGCTACGAGCAGTACTTC	TRBV29-1	TRBJ2-7	-	many
CSAPNRGRANYGYTF	TGCAGTGCTCCAAACAGGGGGCGAGCCAACTATGGCTACACCTTC	TRBV20-1	TRBJ1-2	TRBD1	many
CASSLPSGTYEQYF	TGTGCCAGCAGTTTACCTAGCGGGACCTACGAGCAGTACTTC	TRBV12-3/TRBV12-4	TRBJ2-7	TRBD2	many
CASSPAGVNTEAFF	TGTGCCAGCTCACCAGCAGGGGTGAACACTGAAGCTTTCTTT	TRBV18	TRBJ1-1	-	many
CASSVGVKNIQYF	TGTGCCAGCAGCGTAGGGGTCAAAAACATTCAGTACTTC	TRBV9	TRBJ2-4	-	many
CSARGIGEHGYTF	TGCAGTGCTAGAGGTATAGGGGAGCATGGCTACACCTTC	TRBV20-1	TRBJ1-2	-	many
CASSLGQGGTQYF	TGTGCCAGCAGCTTAGGACAGGGCGGGACCCAGTACTTC	TRBV13	TRBJ2-5	-	few
CASSEVASGRELQETQYF	TGTGCCAGCAGTGAAGTTGCTAGCGGGAGGGAGTTACAAGAGACCCAGTACTTC	TRBV6-1	TRBJ2-5	TRBD2	many
CASTSAGGGSYEQYF	TGTGCCAGCACATCTGCAGGGGGGGGCTCCTACGAGCAGTACTTC	TRBV6-2/TRBV6-3	TRBJ2-7	-	many
CASSSDRNTIYF	TGTGCCAGCAGCTCGGACCGAAACACCATATATTTT	TRBV7-3	TRBJ1-3	-	many
CASSDSGGAYSNQPQHF	TGTGCCAGCAGCGATTCAGGGGGCGCTTATAGCAATCAGCCCCAGCATTTT	TRBV21-1	TRBJ1-5	-	-
CASSLVVKQGEGYTF	TGTGCCAGCAGTTTGGTAGTGAAACAGGGCGAAGGCTACACCTTC	TRBV28	TRBJ1-2	-	many
CATRPGQGAGANVLTF	TGTGCCACCAGACCGGGACAGGGGGCTGGGGCCAACGTCCTGACTTTC	TRBV24-1	TRBJ2-6	TRBD1	few
CAISENPWASGNNEQFF	TGTGCCATCAGTGAGAACCCCTGGGCTAGCGGGAACAATGAGCAGTTCTTC	TRBV10-3	TRBJ2-1	TRBD2	many
CASSPTGSGANVLTF	TGTGCCAGTAGTCCGACAGGGTCCGGGGCCAACGTCCTGACTTTC	TRBV19	TRBJ2-6	TRBD1	many
CASRGKAGTNTGELFF	TGTGCCAGCAGAGGAAAGGCGGGGACGAACACCGGGGAGCTGTTTTTT	TRBV27	TRBJ2-2	-	-
CASRLTGVDGYTF	TGTGCCAGCAGGTTGACAGGGGTTGATGGCTACACCTTC	TRBV7-2	TRBJ1-2	TRBD1	many
CASSLRTGPSYEQYF	TGTGCCAGCAGTCTCCGGACAGGACCCTCCTACGAGCAGTACTTC	TRBV6-6	TRBJ2-7	TRBD1	-
CASSGGLAGVNEQFF	TGTGCTAGCAGCGGAGGACTAGCGGGAGTGAATGAGCAGTTCTTC	TRBV7-7	TRBJ2-1	TRBD2	many
CASSPPPAGELFF	TGTGCCAGCAGTCCACCCCCCGCCGGGGAGCTGTTTTTT	TRBV28	TRBJ2-2	-	many
CASSIDRRDTQYF	TGTGCCAGTAGTATAGATAGGAGAGATACGCAGTATTTT	TRBV19	TRBJ2-3	-	many
CSVGVAGGELFF	TGCAGCGTTGGAGTTGCCGGCGGGGAGCTGTTTTTT	TRBV29-1	TRBJ2-2	-	-
CASSLSRAGIGYGYTF	TGTGCCAGCAGTTTATCCCGGGCAGGGATCGGGTATGGCTACACCTTC	TRBV27	TRBJ1-2	-	many
CASRRVAGRAYEQYF	TGTGCCAGCAGACGGGTAGCGGGTAGGGCCTACGAGCAGTACTTC	TRBV11-2	TRBJ2-7	TRBD2	many
CSVVPEAFF	TGCAGCGTTGTTCCCGAAGCTTTCTTT	TRBV29-1	TRBJ1-1	-	many
CASSFLGFGYEQYF	TGTGCCAGCAGTTTTTTAGGGTTCGGCTACGAGCAGTACTTC	TRBV27	TRBJ2-7	-	few
CSGEDGGNYGYTF	TGCAGTGGAGAGGACGGAGGAAACTATGGCTACACCTTC	TRBV20-1	TRBJ1-2	-	many
CASSSRGAGFNEQYF	TGTGCCAGCAGTTCCAGGGGAGCAGGGTTCAACGAGCAGTACTTC	TRBV12-3/TRBV12-4	TRBJ2-7	-	many
CASSLSGTGGNTIYF	TGTGCCAGCAGTTTATCAGGGACAGGAGGAAACACCATATATTTT	TRBV28	TRBJ1-3	TRBD1	many
CASSYLPGTGNEKLFF	TGTGCCAGCAGTTATCTCCCCGGGACAGGAAATGAAAAACTGTTTTTT	TRBV6-2/TRBV6-3	TRBJ1-4	TRBD1	many
CASSLNVGGAETQYF	TGTGCCAGCAGTTTAAACGTGGGGGGGGCAGAGACCCAGTACTTC	TRBV28	TRBJ2-5	-	many
CASSYPKDADTQYF	TGTGCCAGCAGTTACCCGAAAGACGCAGATACGCAGTATTTT	TRBV27	TRBJ2-3	-	many
CSVDQGSHSGANVLTF	TGCAGCGTTGATCAGGGGAGTCATTCTGGGGCCAACGTCCTGACTTTC	TRBV29-1	TRBJ2-6	-	many
CASSKDLSDEQFF	TGCGCCAGCAGCAAGGACCTTAGCGATGAGCAGTTCTTC	TRBV5-1	TRBJ2-1	-	many
CSARSAKTYNEQFF	TGCAGTGCTAGGTCAGCAAAAACCTACAATGAGCAGTTCTTC	TRBV20-1	TRBJ2-1	-	many
CASSPGQQIYIYNEQFF	TGTGCCAGCAGCCCCGGACAGCAAATTTACATCTACAATGAGCAGTTCTTC	TRBV5-6	TRBJ2-1	-	many
CASSDTGTGSYEQYF	TGTGCCAGCAGTGACACCGGGACAGGGTCCTACGAGCAGTACTTC	TRBV2	TRBJ2-7	TRBD1	many
CSVGAGPAEETQYF	TGCAGCGTTGGGGCGGGCCCGGCGGAGGAGACCCAGTACTTC	TRBV29-1	TRBJ2-5	-	many
CASSQSLQAASHSPLHF	TGTGCCAGCAGCCAATCTCTGCAGGCCGCCTCACATTCACCCCTCCACTTT	TRBV16	TRBJ1-6	-	many
CSARDLLAAYNEQFF	TGCAGTGCTAGAGATCTACTAGCAGCCTACAATGAGCAGTTCTTC	TRBV20-1	TRBJ2-1	-	medium-sized
CASSSAGGRQYF	TGTGCCAGCAGTTCTGCAGGGGGCAGGCAGTACTTC	TRBV28	TRBJ2-7	TRBD1	many
CASSLGRESAVNEQFF	TGTGCCAGCAGCTTGGGGAGGGAAAGTGCCGTGAATGAGCAGTTCTTC	TRBV5-5	TRBJ2-1	-	many